The 8 T cell receptor beta chains reported below all come from one sample, sequenced in a study of a mutant IDH1 vaccine in newly diagnosed glioma listed by TCRdb under 2021. Read against the paper, the sample's time point label means: week 5, during vaccination. A 20-mer mutant IDH1 peptide at 300 micrograms in Montanide made up each vaccine dose, which was injected subcutaneously together with topical imiquimod. For these TCRs, the target antigens are not known. Library creation used the immunoSEQ multiplex PCR assay. Imported from immuneACCESS, the table was reduced by TCRdb to in-frame sequences with V and J called. These copies leave out some clones; in studies compared against another copy, an unresolved V gene accounts for under half, and the cause of the remainder is not known. Recorded for this sample are tens of thousands of clones; 65% to 80% of them occurred a single time. Approximately 7% of the sample lies in the top ten.

The starting material was PBMCs, obtained from a glioma patient whose treatment included an IDH1 peptide vaccine. Source of these receptors: a man aged 35 to 55 with glioma. Some clones in this sample may be carry-over from other donors' samples.

This clone was seen only a few times. The chain employs TRBV7-9 and TRBJ1-1; D is possibly TRBD1 (6 bases). The CDR3 extends over 17 amino acids. CDR1 SEHNR and CDR2 FQNEAQ come from the germline V gene (reference sequence). The V gene lost 3 bases and the J gene lost 2 bases, with 19 bases spanning the gap. CDR3 in amino acids: CASSFRGGRLGNTEAFF. The CDR3, as DNA: TGTGCCAGCAGCTTTCGGGGGGGCCGGCTGGGCAACACTGAAGCTTTCTTT.

The chain couples TRBV30 to TRBJ2-1, with a weak D call TRBD2 (6 bases). The CDR3 loop spans 13 amino acids. Per germline, CDR1 GTSNPN and CDR2 SVGIG (reference sequence). Between the trimmed V and J ends, which lost 5 bases and 7 bases, there was a span of 15 bases. CDR3 amino acids: CAWGGRRENEQFF. The CDR3 DNA sequence: TGTGCCTGGGGGGGGAGGAGGGAGAATGAGCAGTTCTTC.

V gene TRBV28 combines with J gene TRBJ2-5, with 7 positions matching TRBD2. The V segment lost 8 bases and the J segment 2 bases; nucleotides outside the gene matches: 2. Germline-derived CDR1 and CDR2 are MDHEN and SYDVKM. The CDR3 loop spans 12 amino acids. CDR3 nucleotide sequence: TGTGCCAGCGGAGCGGGGCAAGAGACCCAGTACTTC. Translated, it gives CASGAGQETQYF.

The chain is built from TRBV2 and TRBJ1-6, with D possibly being TRBD1 (5 bases). Germline V gives CDR1 SNHLY, CDR2 FYNNEI. The length of the CDR3 is 16 residues. V lost 6 bases, J lost 6 bases, and 18 bases lay in between. CDR3 DNA: TGTGCCAGCAGCCCCTCGGGTCGGAGGGGTAATTCACCCCTCCACTTT. Amino acids: CASSPSGRRGNSPLHF.

CDR3 in DNA: TGCGCCAGCAGCCGCGGGGGGCGGGAGACCCAGTACTTC. Translation: CASSRGGRETQYF. The chain joins TRBV4-1 to TRBJ2-5, with TRBD2 identical over 8 bases. Unmatched junction bases numbered 3, after V lost 4 bases and J lost 5 bases. Germline assignment: CDR1 MGHRA and CDR2 YSYEKL. This CDR3 contains 13 residues.

The chain links TRBV25-1 to TRBJ2-2, with D tentatively TRBD2 (5 bases). Germline V gene data show CDR1 as MGHDK and CDR2 as SYGVNS. The CDR3 covers 14 residues. V was clipped by 6 bases and J by 3 bases, with 11 bases between them. The CDR3 nucleotides are TGTGCCAGCAGAAGGGCCGGGGACACCGGGGAGCTGTTTTTT. Protein: CASRRAGDTGELFF.

The genes are TRBV7-2 and TRBJ2-5; no reliable D call. The V gene's germline CDR1 is SGHTA and CDR2 FQGNSA. CDR3 length: 15 amino acids. The V end was cut by 5 bases, the J end by 5 bases, with 18 bases between. The chain's CDR3 is CASSPQTVAVETQYF. The CDR3 DNA reads TGTGCCAGCAGCCCCCAAACCGTTGCTGTGGAGACCCAGTACTTC.

This chain links TRBV29-1 with TRBJ1-2, with 7 positions matching TRBD1. The CDR3 sequence is 12 residues long. CDR1 is SQVTM, CDR2 ANQGSEA, per germline. The V and J ends lost 7 bases and 7 bases, in that order; junction bases with no gene match: 9. The DNA for the CDR3 is TGCAGCGCTGTGACAGGGTTGGGTGGCTACACCTTC. It codes for CSAVTGLGGYTF.